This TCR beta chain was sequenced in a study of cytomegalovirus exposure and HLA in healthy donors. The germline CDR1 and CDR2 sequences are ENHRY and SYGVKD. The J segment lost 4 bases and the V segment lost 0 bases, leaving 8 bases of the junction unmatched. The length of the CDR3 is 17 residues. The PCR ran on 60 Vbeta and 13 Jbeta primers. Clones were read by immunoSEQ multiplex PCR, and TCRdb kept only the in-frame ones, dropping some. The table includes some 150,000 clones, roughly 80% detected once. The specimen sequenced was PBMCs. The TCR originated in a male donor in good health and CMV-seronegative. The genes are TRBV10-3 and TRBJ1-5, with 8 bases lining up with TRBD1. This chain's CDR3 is CAISESGRTGRNQPQHF. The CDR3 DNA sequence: TGTGCCATCAGTGAGTCGGGGAGGACAGGGAGAAATCAGCCCCAGCATTTT.